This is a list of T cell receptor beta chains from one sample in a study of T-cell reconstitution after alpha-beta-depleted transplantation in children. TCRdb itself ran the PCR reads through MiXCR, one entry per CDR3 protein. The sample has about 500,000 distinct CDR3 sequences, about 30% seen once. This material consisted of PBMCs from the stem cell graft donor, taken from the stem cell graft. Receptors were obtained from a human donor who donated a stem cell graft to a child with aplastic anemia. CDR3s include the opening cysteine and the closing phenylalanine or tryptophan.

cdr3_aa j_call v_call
CASSITEELFF TRBJ2-2 TRBV12-3/TRBV12-4
CASSIAGTEWDEQFF TRBJ2-1 TRBV19
CASSPGGRTDTQYF TRBJ2-3 TRBV18
CSAPLSGRAYNEQFF TRBJ2-1 TRBV20-1
CASSLGRPNTEAFF TRBJ1-1 TRBV5-1
CASGPGLDIPDTQYF TRBJ2-3 TRBV10-2
CASSQTGWGRGSGNTIYF TRBJ1-3 TRBV11-2
CASSRRSNEQYF TRBJ2-7 TRBV25-1
CASSLVNGAETQYF TRBJ2-5 TRBV5-1
CSGGTSGPNEQFF TRBJ2-1 TRBV29-1
CSARTEHGANVLTF TRBJ2-6 TRBV20-1
CASSLTGTSSGELFF TRBJ2-2 TRBV9
CASSQRGDLGFQETQYF TRBJ2-5 TRBV4-3
CASSPRSSNEQFF TRBJ2-1 TRBV11-2
CASTPSGRIYNEQFF TRBJ2-1 TRBV5-8
CASSPSIGSNSPLHF TRBJ1-6 TRBV18
CASTDRADYEQYF TRBJ2-7 TRBV12-3/TRBV12-4
CASTTLTGAGSNQPQHF TRBJ1-5 TRBV12-3/TRBV12-4
CASSLAPVGAYF TRBJ2-7 TRBV7-9
CSVGNYSGANVLTF TRBJ2-6 TRBV29-1
CATNDRSSGNTIYF TRBJ1-3 TRBV15
CASSLDSLGLAGVNGEQFF TRBJ2-1 TRBV5-1
CASSLAGPGELFF TRBJ2-2 TRBV6-5
CASSLGQNGNTIYF TRBJ1-3 TRBV5-1
CASSPELRGNEKLFF TRBJ1-4 TRBV9
CASSQEGDKFKTDTQYF TRBJ2-3 TRBV4-3
CASSKAGGQETQYF TRBJ2-5 TRBV7-3
CAISAGLAGGISTDTQYF TRBJ2-3 TRBV10-3
CASSTGEKIRNTGELFF TRBJ2-2 TRBV6-1
CASSVANEQFF TRBJ2-1 TRBV9
CASSSYPDTQYF TRBJ2-3 TRBV18
CASSYSTGEGLEQYF TRBJ2-7 TRBV6-2/TRBV6-3
CASSFSGTMHEQYF TRBJ2-7 TRBV28
CSASSGRALGFEQFF TRBJ2-1 TRBV20-1
CSARDPAGGQETQYF TRBJ2-5 TRBV20-1
CASSVGSLAGGTQETQYF TRBJ2-5 TRBV9
CAWSVLSYEQYF TRBJ2-7 TRBV30
CASSQVPAGGTEAFF TRBJ1-1 TRBV4-2
CASSVGLSGSGYTF TRBJ1-2 TRBV9
CASSREADTQYF TRBJ2-3 TRBV5-1
CSVLRGGYGYTF TRBJ1-2 TRBV29-1
CASRASAGGSTEAFF TRBJ1-1 TRBV7-2
CASSSGQGSEQFF TRBJ2-1 TRBV6-5